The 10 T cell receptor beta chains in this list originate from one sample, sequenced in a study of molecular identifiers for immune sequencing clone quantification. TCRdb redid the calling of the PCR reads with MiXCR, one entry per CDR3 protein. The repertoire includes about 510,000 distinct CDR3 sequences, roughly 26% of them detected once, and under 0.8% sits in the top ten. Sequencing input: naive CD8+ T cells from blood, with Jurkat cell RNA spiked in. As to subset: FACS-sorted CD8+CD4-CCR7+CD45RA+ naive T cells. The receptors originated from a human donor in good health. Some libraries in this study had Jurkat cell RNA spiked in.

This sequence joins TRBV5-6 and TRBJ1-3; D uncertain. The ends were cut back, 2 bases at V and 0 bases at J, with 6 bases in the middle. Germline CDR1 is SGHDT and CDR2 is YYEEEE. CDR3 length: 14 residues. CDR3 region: CASSLQPSGNTIYF. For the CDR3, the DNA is TGTGCCAGCAGCTTACAACCCTCTGGAAACACCATATATTTT.

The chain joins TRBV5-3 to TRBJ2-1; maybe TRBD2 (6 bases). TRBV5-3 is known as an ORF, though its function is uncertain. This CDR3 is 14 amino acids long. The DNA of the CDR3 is TGTGTCAGCAGCTCGGGGACTGGAGGCAATGAGCAGTTCTTC. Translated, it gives CVSSSGTGGNEQFF.

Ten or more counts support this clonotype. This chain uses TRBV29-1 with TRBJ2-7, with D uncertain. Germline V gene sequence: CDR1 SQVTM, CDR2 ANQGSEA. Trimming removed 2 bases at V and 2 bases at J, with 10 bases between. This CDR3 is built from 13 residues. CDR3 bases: TGCAGCGTTGAAACCCCTGGGGCCTACGAGCAGTACTTC. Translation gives CSVETPGAYEQYF.

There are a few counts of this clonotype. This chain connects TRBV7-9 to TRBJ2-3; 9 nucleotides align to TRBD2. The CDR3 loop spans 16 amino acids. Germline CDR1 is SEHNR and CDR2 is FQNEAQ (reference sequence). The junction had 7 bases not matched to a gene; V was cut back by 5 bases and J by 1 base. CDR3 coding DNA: TGTGCCAGCAGCGTCCAGCGGGGGGACCGCACAGATACGCAGTATTTT. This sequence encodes CASSVQRGDRTDTQYF.

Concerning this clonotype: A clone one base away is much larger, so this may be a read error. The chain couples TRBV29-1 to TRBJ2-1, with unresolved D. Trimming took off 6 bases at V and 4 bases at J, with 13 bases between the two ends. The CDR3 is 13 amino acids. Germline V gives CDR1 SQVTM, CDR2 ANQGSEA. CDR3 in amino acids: CSVSPAAYNEQFF. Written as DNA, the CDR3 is TGCAGCGTGTCCCCCGCCGCTTACAATGAGCAGTTCTTC.

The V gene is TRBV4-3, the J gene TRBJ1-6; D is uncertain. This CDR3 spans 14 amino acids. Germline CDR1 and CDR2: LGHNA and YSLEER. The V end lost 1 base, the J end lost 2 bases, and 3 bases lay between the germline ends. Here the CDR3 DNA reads TGCGCCAGCAGCCAAGGGGCCTATAATTCACCCCTCCACTTT. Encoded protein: CASSQGAYNSPLHF.

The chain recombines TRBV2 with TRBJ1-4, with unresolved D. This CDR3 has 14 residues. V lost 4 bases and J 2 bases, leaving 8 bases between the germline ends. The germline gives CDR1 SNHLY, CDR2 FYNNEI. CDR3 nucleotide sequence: TGTGCCAGCAGTGCGGTGCCCACTAATGAAAAACTGTTTTTT. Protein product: CASSAVPTNEKLFF.

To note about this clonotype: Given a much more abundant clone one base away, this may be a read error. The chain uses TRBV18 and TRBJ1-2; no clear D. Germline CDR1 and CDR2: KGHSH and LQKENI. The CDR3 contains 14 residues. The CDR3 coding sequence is TGTGCCAGCTCACCCGACGGAACAAACTATGGCTACGCCTTC. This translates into CASSPDGTNYGYAF.

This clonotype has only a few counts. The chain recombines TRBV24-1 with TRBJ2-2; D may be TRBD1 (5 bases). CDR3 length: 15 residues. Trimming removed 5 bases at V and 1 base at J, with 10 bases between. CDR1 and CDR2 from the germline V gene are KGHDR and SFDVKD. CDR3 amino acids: CATSGRGLNTGELFF. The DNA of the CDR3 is TGTGCCACCAGTGGTAGGGGCCTGAACACCGGGGAGCTGTTTTTT.

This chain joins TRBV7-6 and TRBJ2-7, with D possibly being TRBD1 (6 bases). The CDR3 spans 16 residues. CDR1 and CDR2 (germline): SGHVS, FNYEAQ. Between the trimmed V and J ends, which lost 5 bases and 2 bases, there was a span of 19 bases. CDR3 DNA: TGTGCCAGCAGCCCCCTCCGGGACACGCGCACCTACGAGCAGTACTTC. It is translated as CASSPLRDTRTYEQYF.